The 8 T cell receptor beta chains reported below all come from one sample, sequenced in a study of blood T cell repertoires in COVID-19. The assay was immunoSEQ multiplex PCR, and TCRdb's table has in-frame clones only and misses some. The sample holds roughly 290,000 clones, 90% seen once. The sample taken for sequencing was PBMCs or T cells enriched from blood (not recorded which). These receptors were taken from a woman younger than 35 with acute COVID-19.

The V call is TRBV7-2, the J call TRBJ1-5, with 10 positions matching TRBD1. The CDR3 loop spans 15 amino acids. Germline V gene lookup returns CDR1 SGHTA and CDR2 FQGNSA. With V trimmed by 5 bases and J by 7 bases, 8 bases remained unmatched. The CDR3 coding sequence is TGTGCCAGCAGCACATCGACAGGGGGCGTGCAGCCCCAGCATTTT. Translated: CASSTSTGGVQPQHF.

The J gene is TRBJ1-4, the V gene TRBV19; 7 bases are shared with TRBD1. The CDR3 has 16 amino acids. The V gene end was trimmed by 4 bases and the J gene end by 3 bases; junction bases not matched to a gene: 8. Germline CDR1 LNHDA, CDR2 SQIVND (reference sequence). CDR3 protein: CASSNTGERPNEKLFF. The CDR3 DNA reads TGTGCCAGTAGTAATACAGGGGAGAGGCCTAATGAAAAACTGTTTTTT.

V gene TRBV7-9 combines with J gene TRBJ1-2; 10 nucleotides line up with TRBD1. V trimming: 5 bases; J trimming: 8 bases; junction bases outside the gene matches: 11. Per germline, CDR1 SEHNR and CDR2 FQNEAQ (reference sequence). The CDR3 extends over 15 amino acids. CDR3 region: CASSLTDRGPEGYTF. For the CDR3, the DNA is TGTGCCAGCAGCCTGACAGACAGGGGGCCTGAGGGCTACACCTTC.

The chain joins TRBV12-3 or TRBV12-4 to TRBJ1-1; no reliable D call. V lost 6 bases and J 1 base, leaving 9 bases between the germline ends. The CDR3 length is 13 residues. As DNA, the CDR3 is TGTGCCAGCAGGACCTTAGCGAACACTGAAGCTTTCTTT. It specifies CASRTLANTEAFF.

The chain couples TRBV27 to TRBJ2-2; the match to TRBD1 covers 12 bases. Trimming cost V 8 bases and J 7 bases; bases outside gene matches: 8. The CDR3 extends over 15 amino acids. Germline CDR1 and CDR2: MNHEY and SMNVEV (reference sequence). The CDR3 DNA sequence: TGTGCCAGCCTAGGGGACAGGGGGCAAGGCGGGGAGCTGTTTTTT. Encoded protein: CASLGDRGQGGELFF.

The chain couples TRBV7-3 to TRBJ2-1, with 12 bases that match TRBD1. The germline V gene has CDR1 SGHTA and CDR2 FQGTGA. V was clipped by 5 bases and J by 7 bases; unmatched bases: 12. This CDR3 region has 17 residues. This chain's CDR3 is CASSASGTGGRRNEQFF. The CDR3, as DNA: TGTGCCAGCAGCGCATCCGGGACAGGGGGCCGTCGGAATGAGCAGTTCTTC.

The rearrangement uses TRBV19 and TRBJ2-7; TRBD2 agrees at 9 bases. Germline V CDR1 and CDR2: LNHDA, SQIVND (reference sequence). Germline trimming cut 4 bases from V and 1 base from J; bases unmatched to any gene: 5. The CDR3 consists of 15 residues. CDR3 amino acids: CASSTLAGASYEQYF. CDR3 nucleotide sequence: TGTGCCAGTAGTACACTAGCGGGCGCGTCCTACGAGCAGTACTTC. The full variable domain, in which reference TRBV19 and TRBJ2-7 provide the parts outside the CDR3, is DGGITQSPKYLFRKEGQNVTLSCEQNLNHDAMYWYRQDPGQGLRLIYYSQIVNDFQKGDIAEGYSVSREKKESFPLTVTSAQKNPTAFYLCASSTLAGASYEQYFGPGTRLTVT.

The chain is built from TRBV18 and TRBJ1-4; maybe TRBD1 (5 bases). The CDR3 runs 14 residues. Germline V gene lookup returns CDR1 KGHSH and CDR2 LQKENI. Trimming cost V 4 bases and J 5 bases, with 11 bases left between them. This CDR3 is CASSRARENEKLFF. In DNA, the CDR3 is TGTGCCAGCTCACGGGCCAGGGAAAATGAAAAACTGTTTTTT. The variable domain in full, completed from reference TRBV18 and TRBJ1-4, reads NAGVMQNPRHLVRRRGQEARLRCSPMKGHSHVYWYRQLPEEGLKFMVYLQKENIIDESGMPKERFSAEFPKEGPSILRIQQVVRGDSAAYFCASSRARENEKLFFGSGTQLSVL.